The text below deals with one T cell receptor beta chain. Its antigen is still unknown. Within one base of it there is no much larger clone, and no base qualities were kept. This specimen belongs to a study of shared clonotypes between healthy human individuals (dated by TCRdb to 2018 to 2021). For the study in its entirety: A couple of women and a few men aged 18 to 49 years were included in the cohort. To estimate repertoire size and how much clonotype sharing occurs between individuals, the study deeply sequenced the blood TCR repertoires of five healthy adults. Different laboratories and diverse techniques were used to prepare libraries and sequence TCR repertoires, to increase sequencing depth and limit assay-specific biases. Per donor, leukapheresis produced somewhere between about 0.9 and 10 billion PBMCs. Per donor, three plates each were used for CD4 naive and CD4 memory, two for CD8 naive, and one for CD8 memory.

CDR1 is given as SEHNR and CDR2 as FQNEAQ, both from the germline V gene (reference sequence). Here V drops 5 bases and J drops 4 bases, and the junction holds 5 bases not matched to any gene. The CDR3 starts with the cysteine, ends with the phenylalanine, and has 14 residues. The only DNA kept is the CDR3, 42 bases in frame from the first base. Donors were healthy HIV-negative adults with no recently reported acute infections or vaccinations. Every donor was a Caucasian adult living in Nashville, Tennessee, USA. CD4+ T cells were enriched by magnetic negative selection; naive cells were then positively selected on CD45RA, and the negative fraction formed the memory subset. Blood was collected by leukapheresis, and PBMCs were isolated by Ficoll-Histopaque density gradient centrifugation and then cryopreserved in liquid nitrogen vapor phase. Purity and quantity of every magnetically sorted T cell population were checked by analytical flow cytometry. From each sorted fraction, genomic DNA was isolated and quantified by UV absorbance on a Nanodrop 2000c.

TCR CDR3 regions were amplified from genomic DNA by multiplex PCR using the deep immunoSEQ assay. Extracted genomic DNA from each cell subset was distributed evenly across all wells of several immunoSEQ 96-well plates, and each plate was treated as a replicate. For sorted subsets, each replicate PCR was loaded with approximately 200 ng genomic DNA, equivalent to 30,000 or so T cell genomes. Purified libraries were quantified with a Qubit 3.0 fluorometer, sized on a Bioanalyzer 2100, and re-quantified with the KAPA Library Quantification kit. Every immunoSEQ 96-well plate was sequenced on a dedicated single-read 150-cycle Illumina NextSeq 550 flow cell. The published analysis was carried out like this. Because the immunoSEQ output included only junctional sequences and no quality scores, the filtering could not be the same as the filtering used for full-length reads. Sequences were annotated with PyIR, a Python wrapper for IgBLAST v1.9, and V/J genes and CDR3 were assigned using IMGT germline references. Reads with weak V/J assignments (E-value above 1e-6), missing CDR3, stop codons, out-of-frame junctions, or ambiguous translated residues were removed. V3J clonotypes were defined as sequences sharing the same inferred V gene, J gene, and CDR3 amino acid sequence. To compute the percentage overlap between repertoires, the number of shared unique clonotypes was divided by the size of the smaller repertoire. Richness of each repertoire was evaluated using RTK rarefaction, the Chao1 estimator, and Recon v2.1 estimates of unobserved clonotypes. OLGA was used to compute generation probabilities for all TCRbeta clonotypes that the gDNA method yielded from four donors. TCRdb took this table from immuneACCESS and kept in-frame rearrangements with V and J called. Such tables lack part of the clones; where checked against another copy, unresolved V genes explain under half of the gap, and the rest is unexplained. That table furnishes V, J and clone size, whereas the DNA furnished D and trimming. The table for this sample lists a few million clones; roughly 92% of them were counted only once. Together, the top ten hold 0.37% of the sample.

The paper as a whole reports these results and caveats: Pairwise subsampling indicated that sequencing depth was expected to affect the degree of clonotype sharing among donors. The genetic and exposure-history diversity represented was limited by the small number of donors. About 5% of naive CD4, 3.5% of naive CD8, 2% to 2.5% of memory CD4, and about 0.4% of memory CD8 clonotypes were shared across several donors. Compared with non-shared clonotypes, clonotypes shared by all four sorted-subset donors had higher generation probabilities. Even with the large sequencing depth, rarefaction of the sorted-subset datasets indicated that sequencing was incomplete. Naive subsets generally had larger estimated clonotype richness than memory subsets. Sampling was restricted to blood, and TCR repertoires in tissue are likely to differ from TCR repertoires in blood.

Material: naive CD4+ T cells from PBMCs. The cell subset or site tag for this specimen amounts to: CD45RA+ positively selected. This TCR came from a man between 18 and 35 years old in good health. Some clones in this sample may be carry-over from other donors' samples. Recombination joined TRBV7-9 with TRBJ2-7; TRBD2 lines up with 10 middle nucleotides. The CDR3 sequence is CASSIASGSYEQYF. The DNA reads as follows: TGTGCCAGCAGCATCGCTAGCGGGAGTTACGAGCAGTACTTC.